The 19 T cell receptor beta chains below come from one sample, sequenced in a study of blood T cells in healthy people across ages. The authors ran a second PCR of 7 to 11 cycles using a sample-barcoded 5' primer and a J-beta primer mix. TCRdb ran MiXCR on the 5' RACE reads and lists one entry per CDR3 protein. This table holds some 1.5 million distinct CDR3 sequences, about 42% found once. Sequencing used blood. The receptors here all came from a woman aged 18-30 years in good health.

This chain joins TRBV27 and TRBJ2-1, with 12 positions matching TRBD2. Per the germline V gene, CDR1 is MNHEY and CDR2 is SMNVEV (reference sequence). CDR3 size: 15 residues. J gave up 8 bases and V 6 bases, and 8 bases lay outside the gene matches. CDR3 protein: CASSHGLAGWDEQFF. In DNA, the CDR3 is TGTGCCAGCAGCCACGGACTAGCGGGATGGGATGAGCAGTTCTTC.

This clonotype has a single count. The CDR3 spells CASSARGSLGGNEQYF. CDR3 in DNA: TGTGCCAGCAGCGCGAGGGGGTCTCTAGGGGGTAATGAGCAGTACTTC. This chain joins TRBV12-3 or TRBV12-4 and TRBJ2-5; a possible D gene is TRBD1 (6 bases). The V gene lost 6 bases and the J gene lost 11 bases, with 28 bases spanning the gap. CDR3 length equals 16 residues.

The gene calls are TRBV6-1 and TRBJ2-7, with TRBD1 identical over 7 bases. The CDR3 contains 16 residues. Germline CDR1 MNHNS, CDR2 SASEGT. J gave up 1 base and V 1 base, and 7 bases lay outside the gene matches. CDR3 in amino acids: CASSEEEGQMSYEQYF. Written as DNA, the CDR3 is TGTGCCAGCAGTGAAGAAGAGGGACAGATGTCCTACGAGCAGTACTTC.

The gene calls are TRBV28 and TRBJ2-5; D possibly corresponds to TRBD2 (5 bases). CDR3 length equals 14 residues. Trimming cost V 2 bases and J 5 bases, with 12 bases left between them. Germline lookup yields CDR1 MDHEN and CDR2 SYDVKM. The CDR3 nucleotides are TGTGCCAGCAGTTTACCTTCCGCGGGTGAGACCCAGTACTTC. It translates to CASSLPSAGETQYF.

The gene calls are TRBV3-1 and TRBJ1-2; D may be TRBD1 (6 bases). This CDR3 is 15 amino acids long. Germline CDR1 LGHDT, CDR2 YNNKEL (reference sequence). Trimming removed 4 bases at V and 7 bases at J, with 19 bases between. The CDR3 nucleotides read TGTGCCAGCAGCCTTGCCGGGACACAAAGGGGTGGCTACACCTTC. It encodes CASSLAGTQRGGYTF.

The chain employs TRBV5-1 and TRBJ2-1; tentative D call: TRBD1 (6 bases). The CDR3 loop spans 18 amino acids. Trimming removed 2 bases from V and 0 bases from J, with 18 bases in between. CDR1 and CDR2 (germline): SGHRS, YFSETQ. CDR3 region: CASSLGFRDTYSYNEQFF. DNA for the CDR3: TGCGCCAGCAGCTTAGGGTTCAGGGACACCTACTCCTACAATGAGCAGTTCTTC. The full variable domain, with the rest looked up from reference TRBV5-1 and TRBJ2-1, is KAGVTQTPRYLIKTRGQQVTLSCSPISGHRSVSWYQQTPGQGLQFLFEYFSETQRNKGNFPGRFSGRQFSNSRSEMNVSTLELGDSALYLCASSLGFRDTYSYNEQFFGPGTRLTVL.

J is TRBJ2-3 and V is TRBV20-1, with TRBD2 matching over 7 bases. V trimming: 0 bases; J trimming: 0 bases; junction bases outside the gene matches: 6. Germline V lookup: CDR1 DFQATT, CDR2 SNEGSKA (reference sequence). This CDR3 comprises 16 residues. This chain's CDR3 is CSARDQLASSTDTQYF. CDR3 sequence (DNA): TGCAGTGCTAGAGACCAACTAGCGTCTAGCACAGATACGCAGTATTTT.

The rearrangement uses TRBV5-8 and TRBJ1-1; no clear D gene. V lost 2 bases to trimming and J lost 0 bases, with 17 bases between them. Germline V gene data show CDR1 as SGHTS and CDR2 as YDEGEE. The CDR3 has 17 residues. The DNA of the CDR3 is TGTGCCAGCAGCTTTTTTAGTGGTACTAAAATGAACACTGAAGCTTTCTTT. Encoded protein: CASSFFSGTKMNTEAFF.

The chain combines TRBV11-2 with TRBJ2-7; D ambiguous. Trimming left V 0 bases short and J 7 bases short, with 10 bases between. CDR1 and CDR2 from the germline V gene are SGHAT and FQNNGV. CDR3 length equals 13 residues. CDR3 sequence reads: CASSLDLDNEQYF. CDR3 bases: TGTGCCAGCAGCTTAGATCTTGACAATGAGCAGTACTTC. Using reference TRBV11-2 and TRBJ2-7 for the parts outside the CDR3, the full variable domain is EAGVAQSPRYKIIEKRQSVAFWCNPISGHATLYWYQQILGQGPKLLIQFQNNGVVDDSQLPKDRFSAERLKGVDSTLKIQPAKLEDSAVYLCASSLDLDNEQYFGPGTRLTVT.

This clonotype was seen a handful of times. The chain joins TRBV6-1 to TRBJ2-1; 13 bases are shared with TRBD2. The CDR3 spans 17 residues. The trim removed 6 bases at V and 4 bases at J, leaving 9 bases unmatched. CDR1 is MNHNS, CDR2 SASEGT, per germline. CDR3 sequence: CASRAGLAGAPYNEQFF. The CDR3 nucleotides read TGTGCCAGCAGAGCCGGACTAGCGGGGGCCCCTTACAATGAGCAGTTCTTC.

This clonotype turned up a few times. The rearrangement joins TRBV2 to TRBJ2-3; possibly TRBD2 for D (7 bases). Trimming removed 5 bases at V and 6 bases at J, with 24 bases between. Germline V gene data show CDR1 as SNHLY and CDR2 as FYNNEI. This CDR3 spans 17 amino acids. CDR3 nucleotide sequence: TGTGCCAGCAGTCCCGCTGTCCCCGGCGCGGGGGCTGATACGCAGTATTTT. Amino acid sequence: CASSPAVPGAGADTQYF.

This chain uses TRBV20-1 with TRBJ2-7; D uncertain. V lost 1 base, J lost 5 bases, and 12 bases lay in between. This CDR3 contains 13 residues. The V gene's germline CDR1 is DFQATT and CDR2 SNEGSKA (reference sequence). The DNA of the CDR3 is TGCAGTGCTAGAGGGCTAGAACGTGACGAGCAGTACTTC. Its protein product is CSARGLERDEQYF.

The chain couples TRBV2 to TRBJ2-3, with TRBD2 matching over 10 bases. This CDR3 spans 17 amino acids. Germline V gene lookup returns CDR1 SNHLY and CDR2 FYNNEI. The CDR3 DNA follows: TGTACCACTAACGGACTAGCGGTCGCCCGGGCGACAGATACGCAGTATTTT. Protein product: CTTNGLAVARATDTQYF.

V gene TRBV14 combines with J gene TRBJ2-2, with D unresolved. In germline, CDR1 is SGHDN, CDR2 FVKESK. The CDR3 loop spans 14 amino acids. The V end lost 0 bases, the J end lost 0 bases, and 2 bases lay between the germline ends. CDR3 in amino acids: CASSQDSNTGELFF. CDR3 in DNA: TGTGCCAGCAGCCAAGATTCGAACACCGGGGAGCTGTTTTTT. Together with reference TRBV14 and TRBJ2-2, the CDR3 gives the full variable domain: EAGVTQFPSHSVIEKGQTVTLRCDPISGHDNLYWYRRVMGKEIKFLLHFVKESKQDESGMPNNRFLAERTGGTYSTLKVQPAELEDSGVYFCASSQDSNTGELFFGEGSRLTVL.

The table lists this clonotype with a few counts. This chain connects TRBV4-2 to TRBJ1-1; D is undetermined. Trimming shortened V by 1 base and J by 1 base, and 7 bases separated the two germline ends. The germline CDR1 and CDR2 sequences are LGHNA and YNFKEQ. CDR3 length: 14 amino acids. The CDR3 loop reads CASSQVPQNTEAFF. The CDR3 DNA is TGTGCCAGCAGCCAAGTCCCGCAGAACACTGAAGCTTTCTTT.

This chain links TRBV15 with TRBJ2-7; 9 nucleotides line up with TRBD1. Germline CDR1 reads LNHNV; CDR2 reads YYDKDF (reference sequence). V shed 2 bases, J shed 3 bases, and the junction held 5 bases outside the gene matches. This CDR3 contains 15 residues. CDR3 DNA sequence: TGTGCCACCAGCAGACCCGGGACAGGGCGCTACGAGCAGTACTTC. It codes for CATSRPGTGRYEQYF.

The sample holds many counts of this clonotype. One junction end disagrees with the germline gene, perhaps due to a read error. The chain links TRBV4-1 to TRBJ2-7; 7 bases match TRBD1. The CDR3 has 14 amino acids. Germline CDR1 and CDR2: MGHRA and YSYEKL. DNA of the CDR3: TGTGCCAGCAGTCCCTCGGGGACAGCCTACGAGCAGTACTTC. Its protein is CASSPSGTAYEQYF.

V gene TRBV7-2 combines with J gene TRBJ2-3; 9 nucleotides line up with TRBD1. Trimming at V came to 3 bases and at J to 7 bases, leaving 8 bases not matched to a gene. The CDR3 has 15 amino acids. Looked up from germline, CDR1 is SGHTA and CDR2 is FQGNSA. The CDR3, as DNA: TGTGCCAGCAGCTTCGACAGGGGGTGGGCAAATACGCAGTATTTT. Translation gives CASSFDRGWANTQYF.

In this sample, this clonotype turned up a few times. The chain uses TRBV20-1 and TRBJ1-4; D may be TRBD1 (6 bases). In germline, CDR1 is DFQATT, CDR2 SNEGSKA (reference sequence). With 3 bases removed from V and 7 bases from J, the gap between germline ends came to 21 bases. The CDR3 has 16 amino acids. CDR3: CSASPVFRGAGEKLFF. The CDR3 DNA sequence: TGCAGTGCTAGCCCCGTTTTCAGGGGCGCCGGTGAAAAACTGTTTTTT.